This TCR beta chain was found in a study of T cells and copy number aberrations in small-cell lung cancer (dated by TCRdb to 2020 to 2023). In terms of the full investigation: Whole-exome sequencing of the same tumor regions was paired with TCR repertoire sequencing so that T cell metrics could be related to mutations and copy number aberrations. Tumor TCR data existed for 16 to 20 patients, while 15 or so patients had TCR data covering both tumor and normal tissue. What the authors observed across the whole study: Lower T-cell density, richness and clonality were observed in tumors than in adjacent lung tissue, although the difference in density was not significant. The study was limited by a small sample size because surgical resection is uncommon in small-cell lung cancer, and the findings require validation. Every specimen was formalin-fixed paraffin-embedded tissue, a material known to introduce sequencing artifacts.

The donors were limited-stage small-cell lung cancer patients who had surgical resection in Hangzhou, China, between the late 2000s and the early 2020s. Every donor underwent upfront surgery with no preoperative chemotherapy or radiotherapy, and no donor received immunotherapy either before or after surgery. All 19 patients in the sequenced cohort were smokers or heavy second-hand smokers. Adjacent normal lung was collected at least 2 cm from the tumor margin and was confirmed morphologically free of malignant cells by two pathologists. The study used multi-region TCR-beta sequencing of resected limited-stage small-cell lung cancers together with tumor-adjacent lung tissue to characterize T cell repertoire heterogeneity. Genomic DNA was extracted from FFPE tissue using the AllPrep DNA/RNA FFPE Kit (Qiagen). The immunoSEQ hsTCRB Kit, with multiplexed V- and J-gene primers, was used to amplify TCR-beta CDR3 regions from genomic DNA. Unique DNA barcodes were added in a second PCR, and the samples were pooled together with one negative control and one positive control. Sequencing of the pooled TCR-beta libraries was performed on an Illumina MiSeq using a 150-cycle paired-end protocol. The authors processed their data as follows. Raw sequencing data were processed by Adaptive Biotechnologies into a report with normalized, annotated TCR-beta repertoires. To compute T-cell density, TCR-beta templates were normalized to usable DNA, with usable DNA estimated through amplification of housekeeping genes. Richness was the count of unique rearrangements, and clonality was defined as 1 minus Pielou's evenness. The immuneACCESS repertoire file appears here via TCRdb, limited to in-frame rearrangements. These files lack a portion of the clones; in checked studies, under half of the deficit traces to unresolved V genes, and the cause of the others is not known. Clone size and the V and J calls come from that table; the DNA yielded D and trimming. Across this sample there are about 2,600 clones, with approximately 82% seen only once. The ten largest clones represent roughly a tenth of the sample.

The CDR3 sequence holds 12 residues, the cysteine and phenylalanine included. The read is trimmed to its CDR3 DNA, 36 bases read in frame from base 1. Relative to germline, V is 6 bases shorter and J is 0 bases shorter, with 9 bases between their ends. CDR1 and CDR2 (SQVTM, ANQGSEA) derive from the germline V gene. This clone was seen more than once but under ten times. It lacks a known antigen. Per-nucleotide qualities are absent, and no much larger clonotype sits a single base away. This sequence was found in a man between 65 and 85 years old with small cell lung cancer. The sequenced sample was normal tissue next to the tumor. The chain is encoded by TRBV29-1 joined to TRBJ2-7, with an unclear D gene assignment. The nucleotides read TGCAGCGTGCGCGACAACTCCTACGAGCAGTACTTC. Its protein product is CSVRDNSYEQYF.